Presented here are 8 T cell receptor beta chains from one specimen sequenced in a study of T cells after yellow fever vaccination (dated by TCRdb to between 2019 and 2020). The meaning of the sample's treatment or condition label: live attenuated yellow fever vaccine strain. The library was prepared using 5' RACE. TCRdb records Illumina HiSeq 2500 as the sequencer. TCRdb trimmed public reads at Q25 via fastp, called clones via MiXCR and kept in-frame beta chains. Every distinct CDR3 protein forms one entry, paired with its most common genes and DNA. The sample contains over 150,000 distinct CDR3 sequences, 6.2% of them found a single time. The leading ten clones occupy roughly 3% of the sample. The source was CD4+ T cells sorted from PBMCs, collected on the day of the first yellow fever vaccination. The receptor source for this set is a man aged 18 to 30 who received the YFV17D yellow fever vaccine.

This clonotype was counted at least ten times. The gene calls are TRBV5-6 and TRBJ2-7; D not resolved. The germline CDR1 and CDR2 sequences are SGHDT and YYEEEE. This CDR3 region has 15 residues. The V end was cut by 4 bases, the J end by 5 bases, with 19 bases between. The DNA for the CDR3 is TGTGCCAGCAGCACCCCTGGACGGAGAACGCACGAGCAGTACGTC. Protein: CASSTPGRRTHEQYV.

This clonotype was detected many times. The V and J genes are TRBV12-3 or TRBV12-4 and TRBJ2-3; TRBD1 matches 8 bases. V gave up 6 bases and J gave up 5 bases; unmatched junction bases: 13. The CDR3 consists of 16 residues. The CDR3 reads CASSDPHQGALDTQYF. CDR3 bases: TGTGCCAGCAGCGACCCCCACCAGGGGGCATTAGATACGCAGTATTTT.

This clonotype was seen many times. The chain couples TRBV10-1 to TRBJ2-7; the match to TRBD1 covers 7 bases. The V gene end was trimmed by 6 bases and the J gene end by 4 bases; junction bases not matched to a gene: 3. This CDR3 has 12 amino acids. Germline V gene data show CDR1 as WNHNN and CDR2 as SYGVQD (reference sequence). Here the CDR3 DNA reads TGCGCCAGCAGCGAACAGGGGTACGAGCAGTACTTC. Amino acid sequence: CASSEQGYEQYF.

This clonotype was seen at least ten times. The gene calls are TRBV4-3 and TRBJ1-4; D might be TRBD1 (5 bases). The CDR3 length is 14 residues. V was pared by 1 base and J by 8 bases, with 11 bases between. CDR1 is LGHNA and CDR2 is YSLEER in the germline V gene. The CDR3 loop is CASSQVGTGEKLFF. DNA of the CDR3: TGCGCCAGCAGCCAAGTTGGGACTGGAGAAAAACTGTTTTTT.

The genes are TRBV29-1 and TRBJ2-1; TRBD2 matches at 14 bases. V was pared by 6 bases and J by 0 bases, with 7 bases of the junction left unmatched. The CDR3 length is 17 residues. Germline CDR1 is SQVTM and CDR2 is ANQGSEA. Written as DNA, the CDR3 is TGCAGCGTAGGACTAGCGGGGGGCCCGAGCTCCTACAATGAGCAGTTCTTC. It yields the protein CSVGLAGGPSSYNEQFF.

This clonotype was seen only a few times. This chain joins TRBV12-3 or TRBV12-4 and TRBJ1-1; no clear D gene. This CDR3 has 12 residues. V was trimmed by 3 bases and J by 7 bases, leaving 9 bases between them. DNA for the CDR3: TGTGCCAGCAGTTTCTCGGTAATTGAAGCTTTCTTT. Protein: CASSFSVIEAFF.

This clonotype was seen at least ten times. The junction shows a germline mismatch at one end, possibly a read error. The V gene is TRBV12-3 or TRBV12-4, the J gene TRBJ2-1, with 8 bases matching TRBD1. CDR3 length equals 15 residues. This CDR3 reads CASSHNRGQAGPTVF. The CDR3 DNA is TGTGCCAGCAGCCATAACCGGGGACAGGCGGGTCCGACGGTCTTC.

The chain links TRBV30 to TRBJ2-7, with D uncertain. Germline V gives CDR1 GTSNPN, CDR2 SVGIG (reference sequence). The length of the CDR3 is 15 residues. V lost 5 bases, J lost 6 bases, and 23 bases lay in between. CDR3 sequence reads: CAWGPWGNRGFEQYF. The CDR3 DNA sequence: TGTGCCTGGGGACCGTGGGGTAACCGTGGCTTCGAGCAGTACTTC.